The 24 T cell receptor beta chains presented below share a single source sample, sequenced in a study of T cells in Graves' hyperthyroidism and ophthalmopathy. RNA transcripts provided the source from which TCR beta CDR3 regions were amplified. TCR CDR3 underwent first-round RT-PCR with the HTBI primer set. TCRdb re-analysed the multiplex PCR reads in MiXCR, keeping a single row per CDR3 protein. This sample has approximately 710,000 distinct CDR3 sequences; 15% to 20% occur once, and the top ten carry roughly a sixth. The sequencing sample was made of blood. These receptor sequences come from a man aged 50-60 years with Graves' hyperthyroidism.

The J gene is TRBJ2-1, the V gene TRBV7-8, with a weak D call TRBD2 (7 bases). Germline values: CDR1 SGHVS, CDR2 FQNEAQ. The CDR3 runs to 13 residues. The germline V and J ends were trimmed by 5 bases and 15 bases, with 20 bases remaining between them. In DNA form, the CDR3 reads TGTGCCAGCAGCCGAGGGGGGGGGGTTGAGTCGTTCTTC. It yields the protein CASSRGGGVESFF. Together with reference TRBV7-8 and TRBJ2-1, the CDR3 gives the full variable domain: GAGVSQSPRYKVAKRGQDVALRCDPISGHVSLFWYQQALGQGPEFLTYFQNEAQLDKSGLPSDRFFAERPEGSVSTLKIQRTQQEDSAVYLCASSRGGGVESFFGPGTRLTVL.

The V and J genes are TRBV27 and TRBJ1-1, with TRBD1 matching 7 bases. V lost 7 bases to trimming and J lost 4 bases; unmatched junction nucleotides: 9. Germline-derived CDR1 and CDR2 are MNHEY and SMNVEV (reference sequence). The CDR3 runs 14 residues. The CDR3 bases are TGTGCCAGCACCACAACAGGGGCCGGCACTGAAGCTTTCTTT. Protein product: CASTTTGAGTEAFF.

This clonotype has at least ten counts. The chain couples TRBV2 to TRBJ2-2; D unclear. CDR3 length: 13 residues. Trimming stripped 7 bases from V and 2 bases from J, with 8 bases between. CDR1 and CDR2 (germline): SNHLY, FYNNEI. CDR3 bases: TGTGCCAGCAATAGGATTAACACCGGGGAGCTGTTTTTT. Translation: CASNRINTGELFF.

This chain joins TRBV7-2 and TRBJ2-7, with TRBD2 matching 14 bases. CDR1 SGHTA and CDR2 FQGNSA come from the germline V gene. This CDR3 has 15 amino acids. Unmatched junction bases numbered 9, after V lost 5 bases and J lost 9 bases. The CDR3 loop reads CASSPPGLAGGGQYF. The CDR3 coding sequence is TGTGCCAGCAGCCCCCCCGGACTAGCGGGAGGCGGGCAGTACTTC.

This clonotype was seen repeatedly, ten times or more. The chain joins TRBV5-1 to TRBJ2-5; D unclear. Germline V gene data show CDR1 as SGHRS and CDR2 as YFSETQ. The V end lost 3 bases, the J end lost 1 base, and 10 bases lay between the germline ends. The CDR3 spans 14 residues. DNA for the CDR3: TGCGCCAGCAGCTCCTTTTCGGTCCAAGAGACCCAGTACTTC. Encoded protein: CASSSFSVQETQYF.

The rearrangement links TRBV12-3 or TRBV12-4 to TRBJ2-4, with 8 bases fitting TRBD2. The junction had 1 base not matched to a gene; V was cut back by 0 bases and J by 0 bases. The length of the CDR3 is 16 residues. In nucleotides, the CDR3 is TGTGCCAGCAGTTTAGCGGCGGGAGGAGCCAAAAACATTCAGTACTTC. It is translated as CASSLAAGGAKNIQYF.

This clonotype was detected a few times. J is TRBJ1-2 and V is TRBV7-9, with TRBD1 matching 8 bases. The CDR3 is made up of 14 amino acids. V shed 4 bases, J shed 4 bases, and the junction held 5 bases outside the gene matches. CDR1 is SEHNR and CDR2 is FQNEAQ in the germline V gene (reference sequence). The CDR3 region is CASSSTGGGYGYTF. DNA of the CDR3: TGTGCCAGCAGCTCCACAGGGGGTGGCTATGGCTACACCTTC.

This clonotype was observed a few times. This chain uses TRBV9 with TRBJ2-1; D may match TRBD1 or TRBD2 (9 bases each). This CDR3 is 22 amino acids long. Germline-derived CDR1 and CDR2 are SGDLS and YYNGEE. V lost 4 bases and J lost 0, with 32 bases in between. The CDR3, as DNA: TGTGCCAGCAGCAAGGGGACAGGGAACAGACTAGCGGCCCTTAGCTCCTACAATGAGCAGTTCTTC. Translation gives CASSKGTGNRLAALSSYNEQFF.

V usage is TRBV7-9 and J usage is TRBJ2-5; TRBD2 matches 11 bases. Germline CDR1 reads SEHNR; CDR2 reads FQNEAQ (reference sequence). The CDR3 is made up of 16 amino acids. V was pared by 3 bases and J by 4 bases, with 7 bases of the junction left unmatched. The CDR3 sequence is CASSFRRLAGLETQYF. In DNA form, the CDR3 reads TGTGCCAGCAGCTTCCGAAGACTAGCGGGATTAGAGACCCAGTACTTC.

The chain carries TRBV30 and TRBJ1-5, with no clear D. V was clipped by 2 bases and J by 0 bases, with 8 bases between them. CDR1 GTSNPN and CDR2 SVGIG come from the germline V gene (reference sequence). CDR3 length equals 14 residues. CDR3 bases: TGTGCCTGGAGTTCAACCAATAGCAATCAGCCCCAGCATTTT. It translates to CAWSSTNSNQPQHF.

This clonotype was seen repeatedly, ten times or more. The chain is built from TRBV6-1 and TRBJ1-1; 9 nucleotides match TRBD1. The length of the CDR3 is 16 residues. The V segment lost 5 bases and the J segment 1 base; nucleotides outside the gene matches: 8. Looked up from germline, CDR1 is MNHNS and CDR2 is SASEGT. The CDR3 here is CASSHRDRDGNTEAFF. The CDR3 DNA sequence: TGTGCCAGCAGTCACCGGGACAGGGACGGGAACACTGAAGCTTTCTTT.

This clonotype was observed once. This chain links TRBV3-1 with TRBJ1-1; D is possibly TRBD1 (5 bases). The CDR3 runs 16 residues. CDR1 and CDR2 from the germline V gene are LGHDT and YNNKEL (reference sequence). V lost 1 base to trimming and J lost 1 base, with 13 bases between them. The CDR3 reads CASSQARGTGNTEAFF. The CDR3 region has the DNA TGTGCCAGCAGCCAAGCGCGGGGGACGGGGAACACTGAAGCTTTCTTT.

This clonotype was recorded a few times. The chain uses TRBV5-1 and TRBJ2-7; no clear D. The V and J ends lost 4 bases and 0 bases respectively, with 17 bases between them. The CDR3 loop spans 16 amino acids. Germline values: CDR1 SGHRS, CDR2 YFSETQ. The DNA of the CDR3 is TGCGCCAGCAGCCTGCCCTTAGGGTATCGCTCCTACGAGCAGTACTTC. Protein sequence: CASSLPLGYRSYEQYF.

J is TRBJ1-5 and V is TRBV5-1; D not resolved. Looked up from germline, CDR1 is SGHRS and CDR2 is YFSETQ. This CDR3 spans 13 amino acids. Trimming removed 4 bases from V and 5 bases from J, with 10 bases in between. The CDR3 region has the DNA TGCGCCAGCAGCAGGGAGAGGGATCAGCCCCAGCATTTT. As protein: CASSRERDQPQHF.

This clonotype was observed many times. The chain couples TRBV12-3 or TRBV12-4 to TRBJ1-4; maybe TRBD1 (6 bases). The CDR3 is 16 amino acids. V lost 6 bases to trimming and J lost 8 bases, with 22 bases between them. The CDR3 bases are TGTGCCAGCAGCCAGCCCGCCATACTTCAGGGGGAAAAACTGTTTTTT. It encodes CASSQPAILQGEKLFF.

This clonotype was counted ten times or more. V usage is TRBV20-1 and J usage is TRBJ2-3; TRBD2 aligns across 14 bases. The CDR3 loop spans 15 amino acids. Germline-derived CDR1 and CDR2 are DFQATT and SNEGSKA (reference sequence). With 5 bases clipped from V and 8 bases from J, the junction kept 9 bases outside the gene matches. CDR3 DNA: TGCAGTGCTCAGACTAGCGGGAGGGCCTGGGGTACGCAGTATTTT. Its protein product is CSAQTSGRAWGTQYF.

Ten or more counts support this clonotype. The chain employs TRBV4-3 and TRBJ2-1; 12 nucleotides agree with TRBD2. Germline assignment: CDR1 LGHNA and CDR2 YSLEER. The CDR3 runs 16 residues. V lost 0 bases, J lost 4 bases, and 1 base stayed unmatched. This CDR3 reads CASSQDGLAGYNEQFF. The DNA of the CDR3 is TGCGCCAGCAGCCAAGATGGACTAGCGGGATACAATGAGCAGTTCTTC.

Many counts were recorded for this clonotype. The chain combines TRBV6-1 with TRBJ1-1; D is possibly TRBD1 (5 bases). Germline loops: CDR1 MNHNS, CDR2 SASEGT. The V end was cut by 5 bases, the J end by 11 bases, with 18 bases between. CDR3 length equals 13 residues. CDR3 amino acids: CASSSGTYSGAFF. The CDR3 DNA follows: TGTGCCAGCAGTTCAGGGACCTACTCCGGCGCTTTCTTT.

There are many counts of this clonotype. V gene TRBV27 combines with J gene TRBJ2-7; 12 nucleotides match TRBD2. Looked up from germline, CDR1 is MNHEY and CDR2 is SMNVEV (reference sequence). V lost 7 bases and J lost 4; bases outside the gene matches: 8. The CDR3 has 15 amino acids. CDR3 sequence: CASIDLAGGPYEQYF. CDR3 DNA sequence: TGTGCCAGCATTGATCTAGCGGGAGGGCCGTACGAGCAGTACTTC.

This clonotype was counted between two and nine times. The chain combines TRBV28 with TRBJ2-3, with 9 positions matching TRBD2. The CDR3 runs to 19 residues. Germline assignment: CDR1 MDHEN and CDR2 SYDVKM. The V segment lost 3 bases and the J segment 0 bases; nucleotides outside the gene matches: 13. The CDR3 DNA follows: TGTGCCAGCAGTTTCAGTCCCCAGACTAGCGGATTTAGCACAGATACGCAGTATTTT. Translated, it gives CASSFSPQTSGFSTDTQYF.

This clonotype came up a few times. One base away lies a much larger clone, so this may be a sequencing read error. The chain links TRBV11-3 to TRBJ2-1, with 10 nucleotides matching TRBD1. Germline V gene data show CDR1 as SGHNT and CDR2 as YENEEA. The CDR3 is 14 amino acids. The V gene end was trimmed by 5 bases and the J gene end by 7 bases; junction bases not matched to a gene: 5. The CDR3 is CASSEGQGKNEQFF. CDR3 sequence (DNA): TGTGCCAGCAGCGAGGGACAGGGGAAGAATGAGCAGTTCTTC.

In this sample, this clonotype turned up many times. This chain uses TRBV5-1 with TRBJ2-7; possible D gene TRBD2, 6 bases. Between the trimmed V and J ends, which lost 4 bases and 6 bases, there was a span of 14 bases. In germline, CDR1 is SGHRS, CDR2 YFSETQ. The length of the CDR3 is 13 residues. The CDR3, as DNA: TGCGCCAGCAGCCCTGAGACTAGATCCGAGCAGTACTTC. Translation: CASSPETRSEQYF. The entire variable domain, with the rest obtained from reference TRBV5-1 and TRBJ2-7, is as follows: KAGVTQTPRYLIKTRGQQVTLSCSPISGHRSVSWYQQTPGQGLQFLFEYFSETQRNKGNFPGRFSGRQFSNSRSEMNVSTLELGDSALYLCASSPETRSEQYFGPGTRLTVT.

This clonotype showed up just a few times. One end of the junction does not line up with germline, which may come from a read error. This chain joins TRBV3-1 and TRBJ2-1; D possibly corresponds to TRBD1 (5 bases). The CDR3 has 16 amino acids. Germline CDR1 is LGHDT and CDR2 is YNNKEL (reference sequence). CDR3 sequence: CASSQDLSGYHNEQSF. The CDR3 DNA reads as TGTGCCAGCAGCCAAGATCTGTCAGGGTACCACAATGAGCAGTCCTTC.

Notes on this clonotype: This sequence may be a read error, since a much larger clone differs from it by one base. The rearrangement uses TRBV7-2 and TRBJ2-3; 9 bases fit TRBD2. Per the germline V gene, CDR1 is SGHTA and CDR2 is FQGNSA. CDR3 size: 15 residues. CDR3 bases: TGTCCCAGCAGCTGGCGGGGACTAGCAGGGGATACGCAGTATTTT. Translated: CPSSWRGLAGDTQYF.